The TCR beta chain described here comes from a study of blood T cells in healthy people across ages. Study findings and constraints: Estimates of total diversity, which came from one million sequenced T cells, were considered to be underestimates. Changes in expanded clonotypes were possibly confounded, as the CMV status of donors was unknown. The study found TCR beta diversity correlated strongly with naive T cell percentage.

The use of a sample-barcoded 5' primer and a J-beta primer mix characterized a second PCR of about 7 to 12 cycles. TCRdb independently ran MiXCR on the 5' RACE reads; one entry per CDR3 protein. The sample includes 1,300,000 or so distinct CDR3 sequences, almost 60% seen only once; the top ten take over 6.5%. This CDR3 comprises 15 residues. The V and J ends lost 6 bases and 2 bases, in that order; junction bases with no gene match: 10. Germline-derived CDR1 and CDR2 are DFQATT and SNEGSKA (reference sequence). About this clonotype itself: The antigen is undetermined.

The clonotype originates from a man younger than 35 in good health. Sequenced: blood. V gene TRBV20-1 combines with J gene TRBJ2-3; 8 bases are shared with TRBD2. Here the CDR3 DNA reads TGCAGTGCCCTCACGGGGGGGCGGTACACAGATACGCAGTATTTT. Residues: CSALTGGRYTDTQYF.